The clone carrying this TCR beta chain ranks as medium-sized. Germline V gene sequence: CDR1 SGHVS, CDR2 FNYEAQ. The CDR3 runs to 15 residues. The data originate from a study of immune characterization of retroperitoneal liposarcoma. TCRdb independently ran MiXCR on the PCR reads; one entry per CDR3 protein. This sample has around 12,000 distinct CDR3 sequences, with about 45% found just once. The rearrangement links TRBV7-6 to TRBJ2-1; 10 nucleotides align to TRBD2. With the DNA end fitting TRBJ2-7 better, the J assignment may be wrong. The TCR sequence derives from a female donor with retroperitoneal liposarcoma. Input material: tumor tissue. CDR3 loop: CASSPRTSGNNEQYF. For the CDR3, the DNA is TGTGCCAGCAGCCCTCGGACTAGCGGCAACAATGAGCAGTACTTC.